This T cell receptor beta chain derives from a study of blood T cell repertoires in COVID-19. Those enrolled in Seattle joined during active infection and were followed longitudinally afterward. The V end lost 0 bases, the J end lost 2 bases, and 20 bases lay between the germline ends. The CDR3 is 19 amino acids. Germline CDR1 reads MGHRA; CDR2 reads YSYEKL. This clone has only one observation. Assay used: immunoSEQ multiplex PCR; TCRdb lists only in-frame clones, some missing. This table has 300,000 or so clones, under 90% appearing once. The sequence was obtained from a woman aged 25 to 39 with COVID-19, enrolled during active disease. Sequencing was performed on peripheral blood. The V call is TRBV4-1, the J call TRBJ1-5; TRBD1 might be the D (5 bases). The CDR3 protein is CASSQDNLQVAIGNQPQHF. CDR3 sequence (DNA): TGCGCCAGCAGCCAAGATAATCTACAGGTGGCTATCGGCAATCAGCCCCAGCATTTT.